This TCR beta chain stems from a study of cytomegalovirus exposure and HLA in healthy donors (dated by TCRdb to about 2017). As for the study more broadly: An earlier analysis of some 600 of the donors reported about 260 Gb of sequence data and 117 million unique TCR beta sequences obtained from around 180 million T cells. The study combined high-throughput TCR immunosequencing, statistical association of individual TCRs with disease status, and machine learning to predict cytomegalovirus infection status. Alongside the repertoire data, information on donor age, sex, ethnicity and CMV serostatus was compiled. Along with the roughly 670-subject first cohort, a separate validation cohort of over a hundred different subjects was used. Rather than drawing on any new phenotypic data, the later analysis identified candidate immune exposures from TCR beta sequences and the way those sequences occurred across donors. Several DR-DQ haplotypes were handled as single units for association and clustering because linkage in the cohort was strong. The study was designed to test whether signatures of past pathogen exposure could be identified by cataloging public T cell receptors. An early release covering some 640 HLA-typed donors comprised 250 to 350 gigabases of sequencing data and 65 million to 100 million unique TCR sequences. Using immunosequencing, the study profiled T cell repertoires from approximately 700 subjects and related those repertoires to cytomegalovirus serostatus. A later genetic analysis took genome-wide SNP genotypes for about 55% of the 666 donors and used that subset as a discovery cohort. All discovery cohort repertoires had been generated using a single sequencing platform. In a later analysis, previously published TCR beta repertoires from 500 to 750 donors were re-analyzed and high-resolution HLA genotyping was added so that TCR occurrence patterns could be studied. An earlier analysis of several hundred of the donors used high-throughput TCR beta sequencing to judge whether each TCR beta V gene segment behaved as functional or pseudogenic. The number of typed donors differed by locus: about 620-630 for A, B, C, DRB1 and DQB1; some 500 for DQA1; 606 for DPA1; and some 450 for DPB1. Of the roughly 410 genotyped donors, roughly 80% were placed in the genetic ancestry cluster associated with self-reported Caucasian donors. HLA typing included class I and class II loci at four-digit resolution. Among around 400 genotyped donors of the cohort, an average of about 240,000 unique TCR beta nucleotide sequences were sequenced per donor, roughly 20% of them non-productive.

From cysteine to phenylalanine, the CDR3 is 21 amino acids long. Left in the record is the CDR3 DNA by itself, 63 bases read in frame from the first base. CDR1 and CDR2 (WNHNN, SYGVQD) derive from the germline V gene (reference sequence). The germline V and J ends show losses of 2 bases and 5 bases respectively, and no gene match explains 19 bases of the junction. A note on this clone: Its cognate antigen has yet to be identified. Base qualities were left out, and no much larger clone turns up one base away.

Overall study outcomes, separate from this receptor: Correlated functional status among segregating V segments might be attributable to linkage disequilibrium, but an unknown experimental factor could not be ruled out. A later genetic analysis reported fewer N-insertions in productive TCRs among donors in an Asian-associated ancestry cluster than the approximately 670-donor mean. Cytomegalovirus status was reported to be diagnosed by the classifier with high specificity and sensitivity in both the original and validation cohorts. Because HLA typing was missing for some donors at each locus, association tests included only the typed subset. While some public TCRs were present in many individuals, most TCR sequences turned up only very rarely across donors. The 87-base-pair reads could not distinguish some IMGT-functional V segments, including TRBV6-2 and TRBV6-3, so those segments were excluded. The authors suggested that the approach could potentially be extended to other disease states and immunological phenotypes. In a later analysis, HLA-associated TCR beta chains showed more clonal expansion and lower generation probabilities than non-associated chains that were equally common. Presence/absence analyses assumed roughly uniform sequencing depth across donors, an assumption that may not hold. In a later analysis, most CMV-associated TCR beta chains were found to appear HLA-restricted, with HLA associations seemingly driven largely by CMV exposure. A further reported finding was that TCR beta sequences accurately predicted the HLA-A and HLA-B alleles for most subjects in the first cohort. Several of the top co-occurrence clusters appeared to be linked to parvovirus B19, influenza, CMV and Epstein-Barr virus, according to a later analysis. The only immune exposure information available for the cohort was CMV serostatus. A total of 150 or so TCR beta chains were listed by the study as associated with cytomegalovirus. Because counts were too low, 15 or so rarely observed V segments, including chromosome 9 orphons, were excluded from the earlier analysis of several hundred of the donors. According to a later analysis, TCR association rates differed among HLA loci, with DRB1 alleles showing the most associated TCRs and HLA-C alleles showing the fewest. V-gene and J-gene trimming of TCR beta chains was associated with a missense DCLRE1C variant in a later genetic analysis, and the association was replicated in an independent cohort. The sequencing pipeline was judged likely to have produced a cluster of highly shared sequence variants as a technical artifact. The cohort was sequenced for TCR beta chains only, and without alpha or paired-chain data the features that could be detected were limited. A few of the identified cytomegalovirus-associated TCR beta chains were confirmed in vitro to be specific for cytomegalovirus antigens. When HLA alleles, especially DR and DQ, strongly co-occurred, TCR associations were difficult to assign to individual alleles. Broadly in line with IMGT annotations, most TCR beta V segments showed up in productive rearrangements about 90% or about 30% of the time in an earlier analysis of under 700 of the donors. Specific HLA alleles were associated with 16,951 TCR beta sequences at a false discovery rate of 0.05 in a later analysis.

The library relied on the immunoSEQ multiplex PCR assay. The multiplex PCR relied on a mix of 60 forward primers for TCR Vbeta segments and 13 reverse primers for TCR Jbeta segments. A multiplex PCR assay on genomic DNA amplified the CDR3 region of rearranged TCR beta genes. The amplified TCR beta libraries were sequenced on the Illumina HiSeq System as 87-base-pair reads. The source study handled its data this way. In a later analysis, tens of millions of unique TCR beta chains were counted across the 650 to 700 repertoires, and around 10 million of these chains were shared by at least two donors. A nearest-neighbor algorithm error-corrected the raw reads and collapsed the reads into unique sequences, merging closely related sequences to remove PCR and sequencing errors. To assign V, D and J gene segments, CDR3 sequences were aligned to IMGT reference sequences. For a sequence to be retained, a match of at least six nucleotides was required to both a V gene segment and a J gene segment. Rearrangements were called productive when the CDR3 lacked stop codons and stayed in frame with V and J; all others were non-productive. CDR3 was defined by IMGT convention, running from the second conserved V-encoded cysteine to the conserved J-encoded phenylalanine. In an earlier analysis of roughly 610 of the donors, sequences lacking an unambiguous match to a single V gene segment were excluded. An earlier analysis of 587 of the donors classified V segments as functional when productive rearrangements were above 56.7% and as segregating when the standard deviation between donors was above 5%. A statistical classification framework was built to diagnose cytomegalovirus status from the catalog of TCR beta chain sequences. V and J gene assignment, in a later analysis, came from comparing TCR nucleotide sequences with IMGT/GENE-DB human TR gene sequences. Using the TCRdist pipeline, a later analysis assigned CDR3 sequences along with most-parsimonious VDJ recombination scenarios. In a later analysis, every TCR beta chain was defined by the combination of its CDR3 amino acid sequence and its V-gene family, and reads without a unique V-gene family were dropped. As a way to deal with suspected cross-contamination and a sequencing artifact, a later analysis dropped approximately 570 nucleotide sequences that were highly shared and had low generation probability. A later analysis calculated a clonal expansion index for each public chain from normalized within-repertoire ranks of inferred template counts. In a later analysis, generation probabilities were computed with a VDJ recombination model fitted to out-of-frame rearrangements, and the resulting probabilities were checked against IGoR. In a later analysis, TCR-TCR, TCR-HLA and TCR-CMV co-occurrence was scored with hypergeometric tests, and a repertoire-size bias correction was applied to TCR pairs. To estimate false discovery rates, a later analysis permuted the HLA or CMV assignments 20 times. In a later analysis, co-occurring TCRs were grouped with DBSCAN, and TCRdist sequence similarity was added when clustering was performed within HLA-allele-positive subsets. Repertoires with fewer than 30,000 or more than 120,000 public chains, plus five repertoires with anomalous nucleotide sharing, were excluded from co-occurrence clustering. The source is immuneACCESS, and TCRdb retained only in-frame sequences with V and J called. Part of the clones is not carried over; for the studies checked, unresolved V genes explain less than half of this, and the remainder is unexplained. From that table come the V and J calls and clone size; the DNA was used to work out D and trimming. A total of approximately 250,000 clones appear in this sample, around 80% of them only once. 0.45% to 0.5% of the sample is held by the ten biggest clonotypes.

In total, roughly 670 healthy bone marrow donors made up the cohort. At the time of sampling, all cohort members were nominally healthy, though unrecorded immune exposures were likely present. The donor was CMV seronegative and belonged to the group of around 400 seronegative cohort members. Each donor provided a peripheral blood sample, and peripheral blood mononuclear cells were used for TCR beta sequencing. Genomic DNA extraction from the blood cell samples was performed with the Qiagen DNeasy Blood Extraction Kit. Source material: PBMCs. The TCR originated in a boy aged 5 to 17 in good health and CMV-seronegative. The V and J segments used are TRBV10-1 and TRBJ2-5; 14 central nucleotides agree with TRBD2. Here is the DNA: TGCGCCAGCAGTGAGGGGTCCGACCTCGGACTAGCGGGGGGTTCGGATGAGACCCAGTACTTC. It translates to CASSEGSDLGLAGGSDETQYF.